Listed below are T cell receptor beta chains from one sample, sequenced in a study of blood T cell repertoires in COVID-19. Repertoires were generated with immunoSEQ multiplex PCR, while TCRdb's copy carries only in-frame clones and drops some. This sample has roughly 130,000 clones, with about 85% found just once. The sample taken for sequencing was peripheral blood. The receptors come from a man in his 70s with acute or convalescent COVID-19. Each CDR3 is given with its conserved first and last residue. D genes are given only for firm matches. Size tells how often a clone was seen (once, few, many) or the class of an expanded clone, and some rows leave it out.

TRBJ2-3,NA,TRBV12-5,once,TGTGCTAGTGGTTTGGTAAACCGCCCAACGAGGTATTTT,CASGLVNRPTRYF
TRBJ2-7,TRBD1,TRBV11-2,NA,TGTGCCAGCAGCAAGGGACAGAGAAACTCCTACGAGCAGTACTTC,CASSKGQRNSYEQYF
TRBJ1-6,NA,TRBV5-1,NA,TGCGCCAGCAGCTTGACTCCTGAGGGTTCACCCCTCCACTTT,CASSLTPEGSPLHF
TRBJ2-2,NA,TRBV4-1,NA,TGCGCCAGCAGCCAAGGCGAGGGAACCGGGGAGCTGTTTTTT,CASSQGEGTGELFF
TRBJ1-2,NA,TRBV5-3,NA,TGTGCCAGAAGCTGGACAGAAGATGGCTACACCTTC,CARSWTEDGYTF
TRBJ1-2,NA,TRBV5-1,NA,TGCGCCAGCACCGATCTCCGGGGAAATGGCTACACCTTC,CASTDLRGNGYTF
TRBJ2-7,NA,TRBV6-1,few,TGTGCCAGCAGTGAATTAGCTACCGAGCAGTACTTC,CASSELATEQYF
TRBJ1-1,NA,TRBV5-1,NA,TGCGCCAGCAGCTTGGGGCAGGTAGCTGAAGCTTTCTTT,CASSLGQVAEAFF
TRBJ1-1,NA,TRBV28,NA,TGTGCCAGCAGTTTGAAGGGGTACACTGAAGCTTTCTTT,CASSLKGYTEAFF
TRBJ2-1,TRBD2,TRBV19,NA,TGTGCCAGTGGGACTAGCGGGTCCTACAATGAGCAGTTCTTC,CASGTSGSYNEQFF
TRBJ2-5,TRBD1,TRBV7-2,NA,TGTGCCAGCAGCTTAAACAGGGGGGTTATTGAGACCCAGTACTTC,CASSLNRGVIETQYF
TRBJ1-2,NA,TRBV2,NA,TGTGCCAGCAGTGCTAACACAGTAACATATGGCTACACCTTC,CASSANTVTYGYTF
TRBJ1-4,NA,TRBV5-1,NA,TGCGCCAGCAGCTTGCCCCATAATGAAAAACTGTTTTTT,CASSLPHNEKLFF
TRBJ1-6,TRBD1,TRBV7-9,once,TGTGCCAGCAGCTTAGGTGCAGGGGGCAAGGCTTCACCCCTCCACTTT,CASSLGAGGKASPLHF
TRBJ2-6,TRBD1,TRBV11-2,NA,TGTGCCAGCAGCTTATCCTCAGTACAGGGGGCTGGGGCCAACGTCCTGACTTTC,CASSLSSVQGAGANVLTF
TRBJ2-5,TRBD2,TRBV13,once,TGTGCCAGCAGCTTAGGCCTACGCCACCCTAGCGGGGTTGGAGAGACCCAGTACTTC,CASSLGLRHPSGVGETQYF
TRBJ2-5,NA,TRBV5-4,NA,TGTGCCAGCAGCTTGGGGGCAGAGCCAGAGACCCAGTACTTC,CASSLGAEPETQYF
TRBJ2-6,NA,TRBV10-3,NA,TGTGCCATCAGATCCAGGGTGTCTGGGGCCAACGTCCTGACTTTC,CAIRSRVSGANVLTF
TRBJ1-2,TRBD1,TRBV28,NA,TGTGCCAGCAGTTTGGGACAGGGAGGCTATGGCTACACCTTC,CASSLGQGGYGYTF
TRBJ1-5,TRBD1,TRBV6-5,once,TGTGCCAGCAGTTCCGACAGGGTTAATAGCAATCAGCCCCAGCATTTT,CASSSDRVNSNQPQHF
TRBJ2-4,TRBD2,TRBV18,NA,TGTGCCAGCTCACGAATCCGGGACTATAAAAACATTCAGTACTTC,CASSRIRDYKNIQYF
TRBJ1-1,NA,TRBV29-1,NA,TGCAGCGTTAGGGGGGGTGCATTTAACACTGAAGCTTTCTTT,CSVRGGAFNTEAFF
TRBJ2-2,NA,TRBV4-1,NA,TGCGCCAGCAGCAAAAATACAAGGAACACCGGGGAGCTGTTTTTT,CASSKNTRNTGELFF
TRBJ1-2,NA,TRBV10-2,NA,TGCGCCAGCAGTCAGGGAACAGTTAACTATGGCTACACCTTC,CASSQGTVNYGYTF